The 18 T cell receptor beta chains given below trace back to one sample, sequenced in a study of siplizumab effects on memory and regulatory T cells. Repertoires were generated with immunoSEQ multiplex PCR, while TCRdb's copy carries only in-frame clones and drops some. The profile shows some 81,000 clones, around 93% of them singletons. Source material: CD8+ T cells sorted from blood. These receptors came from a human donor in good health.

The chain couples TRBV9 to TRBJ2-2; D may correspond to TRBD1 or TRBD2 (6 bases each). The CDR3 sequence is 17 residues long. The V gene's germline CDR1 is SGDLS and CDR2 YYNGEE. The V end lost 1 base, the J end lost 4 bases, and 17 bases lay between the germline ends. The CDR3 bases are TGTGCCAGCAGCGTATCGGACGGAGGGGGTGGCACCGGGGAGCTGTTTTTT. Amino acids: CASSVSDGGGGTGELFF.

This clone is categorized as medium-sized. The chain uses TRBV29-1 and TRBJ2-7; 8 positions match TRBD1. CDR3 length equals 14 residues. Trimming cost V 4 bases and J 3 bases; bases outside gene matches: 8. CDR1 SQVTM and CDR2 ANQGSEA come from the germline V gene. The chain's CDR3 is CSVGEQGDVYEQYF. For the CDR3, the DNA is TGCAGCGTTGGGGAACAGGGGGATGTCTACGAGCAGTACTTC.

The CDR3: CASSIDREGNQPQHF. CDR3 in DNA: TGTGCCAGTAGTATCGACAGGGAGGGCAATCAGCCCCAGCATTTT. This chain links TRBV19 with TRBJ1-5; TRBD1 matches 7 bases. The V gene's germline CDR1 is LNHDA and CDR2 SQIVND (reference sequence). The CDR3 runs to 15 residues. V dropped 3 bases and J dropped 2; count of bases not matched to a gene: 4.

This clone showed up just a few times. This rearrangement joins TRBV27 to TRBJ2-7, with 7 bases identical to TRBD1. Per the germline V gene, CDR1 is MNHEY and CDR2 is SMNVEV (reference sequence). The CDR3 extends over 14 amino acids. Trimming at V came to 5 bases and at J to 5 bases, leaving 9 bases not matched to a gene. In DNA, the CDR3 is TGTGCCAGCAGTCCAAGGACAGGACATAACGAGCAGTACTTC. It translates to CASSPRTGHNEQYF.

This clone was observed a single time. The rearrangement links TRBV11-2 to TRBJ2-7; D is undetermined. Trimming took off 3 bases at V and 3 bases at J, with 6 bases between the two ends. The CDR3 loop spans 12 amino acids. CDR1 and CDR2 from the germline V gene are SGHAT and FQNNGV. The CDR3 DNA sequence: TGTGCCAGCAGCTTTCTAGACTACGAGCAGTACTTC. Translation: CASSFLDYEQYF.

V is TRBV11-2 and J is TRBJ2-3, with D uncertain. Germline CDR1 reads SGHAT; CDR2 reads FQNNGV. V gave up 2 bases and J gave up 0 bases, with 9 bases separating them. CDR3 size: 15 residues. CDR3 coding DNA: TGTGCCAGCAGCTTAATGAAAACCAGCACAGATACGCAGTATTTT. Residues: CASSLMKTSTDTQYF.

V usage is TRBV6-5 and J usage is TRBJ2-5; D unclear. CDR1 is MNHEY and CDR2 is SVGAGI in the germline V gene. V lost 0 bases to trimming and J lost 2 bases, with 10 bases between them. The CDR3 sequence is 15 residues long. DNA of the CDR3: TGTGCCAGCAGTTACTCGACCGTGGGGCAAGAGACCCAGTACTTC. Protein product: CASSYSTVGQETQYF.

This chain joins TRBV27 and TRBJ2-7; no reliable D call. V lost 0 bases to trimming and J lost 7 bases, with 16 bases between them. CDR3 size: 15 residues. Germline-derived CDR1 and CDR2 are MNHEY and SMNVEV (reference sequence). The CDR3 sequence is CASSLSGGSFMEQYF. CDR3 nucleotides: TGTGCCAGCAGTTTATCCGGCGGCTCGTTTATGGAGCAGTACTTC.

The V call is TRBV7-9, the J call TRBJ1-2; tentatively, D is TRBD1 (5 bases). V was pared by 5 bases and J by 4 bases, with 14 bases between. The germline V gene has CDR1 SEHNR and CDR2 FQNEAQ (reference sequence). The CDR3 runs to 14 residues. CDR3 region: CASSALDTFYGYTF. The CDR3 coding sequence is TGTGCCAGCAGCGCCTTGGACACCTTCTATGGCTACACCTTC.

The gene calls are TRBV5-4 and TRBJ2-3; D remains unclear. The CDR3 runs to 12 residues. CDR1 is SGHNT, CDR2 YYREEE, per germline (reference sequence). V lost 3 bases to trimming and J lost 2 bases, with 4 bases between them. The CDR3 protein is CASSWNTDTQYF. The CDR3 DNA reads TGTGCCAGCAGCTGGAACACAGATACGCAGTATTTT.

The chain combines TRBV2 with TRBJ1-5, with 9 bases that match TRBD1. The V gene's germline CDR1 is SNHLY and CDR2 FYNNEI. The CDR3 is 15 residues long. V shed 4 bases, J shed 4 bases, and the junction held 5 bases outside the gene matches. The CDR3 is CASSAGQGYNQPQHF. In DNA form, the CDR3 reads TGTGCCAGCAGTGCGGGACAGGGCTATAATCAGCCCCAGCATTTT.

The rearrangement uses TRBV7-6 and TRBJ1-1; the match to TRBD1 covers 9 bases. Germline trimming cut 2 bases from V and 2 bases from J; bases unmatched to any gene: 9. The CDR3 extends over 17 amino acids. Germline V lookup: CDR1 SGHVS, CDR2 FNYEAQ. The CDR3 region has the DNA TGTGCCAGCAGCTTACGACAGGGGGGCTTCGAAAACACTGAAGCTTTCTTT. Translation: CASSLRQGGFENTEAFF.

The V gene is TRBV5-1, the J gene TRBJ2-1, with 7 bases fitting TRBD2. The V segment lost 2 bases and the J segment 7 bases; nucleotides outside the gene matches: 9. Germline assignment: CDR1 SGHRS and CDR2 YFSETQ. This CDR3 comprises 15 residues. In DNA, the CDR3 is TGCGCCAGCAGCTTCGGCGGCGGGAGAGGTAATGAGCAGTTCTTC. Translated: CASSFGGGRGNEQFF.

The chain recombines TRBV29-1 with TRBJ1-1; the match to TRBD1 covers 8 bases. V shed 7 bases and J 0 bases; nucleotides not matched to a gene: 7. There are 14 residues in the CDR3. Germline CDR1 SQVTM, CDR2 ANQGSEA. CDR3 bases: TGCAGCGGCGACAGGGGCCTTATGAACACTGAAGCTTTCTTT. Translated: CSGDRGLMNTEAFF.

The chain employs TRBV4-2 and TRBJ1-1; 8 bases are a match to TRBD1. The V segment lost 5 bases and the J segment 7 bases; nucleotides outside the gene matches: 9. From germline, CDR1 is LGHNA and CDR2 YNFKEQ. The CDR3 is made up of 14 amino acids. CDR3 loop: CASSLGQGLNEAFF. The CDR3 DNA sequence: TGTGCCAGCAGCTTAGGACAGGGTTTGAATGAAGCTTTCTTT.

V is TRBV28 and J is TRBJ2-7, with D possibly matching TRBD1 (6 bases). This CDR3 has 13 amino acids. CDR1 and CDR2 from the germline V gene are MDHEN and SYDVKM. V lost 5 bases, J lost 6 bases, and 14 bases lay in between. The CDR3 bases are TGTGCCAGCAGTCCGGGACAATCTTCCGAGCAGTACTTC. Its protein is CASSPGQSSEQYF.

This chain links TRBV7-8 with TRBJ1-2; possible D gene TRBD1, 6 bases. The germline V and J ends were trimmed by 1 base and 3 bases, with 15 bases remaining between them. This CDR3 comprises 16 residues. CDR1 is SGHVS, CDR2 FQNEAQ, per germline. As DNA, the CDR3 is TGTGCCAGCAGCTTAGAAGTCCGGGGGCGCGACTATGGCTACACCTTC. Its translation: CASSLEVRGRDYGYTF.

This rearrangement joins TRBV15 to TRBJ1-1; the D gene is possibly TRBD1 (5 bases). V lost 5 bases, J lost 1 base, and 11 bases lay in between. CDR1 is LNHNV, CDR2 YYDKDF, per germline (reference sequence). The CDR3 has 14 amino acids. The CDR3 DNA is TGTGCCACCAGCCCTGGGACTGCGAACACTGAAGCTTTCTTT. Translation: CATSPGTANTEAFF.